Below are 4 T cell receptor beta chains sequenced from a single sample in a study of CD8+ T cells in alopecia areata. Treatment noted: oral pan-JAK inhibitor, 5-10 mg twice daily. RNA was isolated and reverse transcribed to cDNA, the sequencing template. Profiling relied on immunoSEQ multiplex PCR, and the TCRdb table lists in-frame clones only, not all of them. The data show 120,000 or so clones, approximately 60% seen once. The sample here was CD4+ T cells sorted from blood, taken at week 4, from a patient treated with tofacitinib. These receptors came from a human donor with alopecia areata.

The chain is built from TRBV27 and TRBJ2-7; D tentatively fits TRBD1 or TRBD2 (5 bases each). CDR1 and CDR2 from the germline V gene are MNHEY and SMNVEV (reference sequence). This CDR3 region has 15 residues. V lost 4 bases to trimming and J lost 1 base, with 14 bases between them. CDR3 region: CASSSSGTDSYEQYF. CDR3 sequence (DNA): TGTGCCAGCAGTTCGTCCGGGACGGATTCCTACGAGCAGTACTTC.

J is TRBJ1-5 and V is TRBV11-2, with D maybe TRBD1 (5 bases). Germline CDR1 is SGHAT and CDR2 is FQNNGV. Trimming cost V 0 bases and J 7 bases, with 10 bases left between them. The CDR3 runs to 14 residues. The CDR3: CASSLDRVGQPQHF. The DNA for the CDR3 is TGTGCCAGCAGCTTAGACAGGGTAGGGCAGCCCCAGCATTTT.

This clone was found a few times. V usage is TRBV4-3 and J usage is TRBJ1-4; D possibly corresponds to TRBD1 (5 bases). Germline assignment: CDR1 LGHNA and CDR2 YSLEER. This CDR3 is built from 12 residues. The V and J ends lost 5 bases and 11 bases respectively, with 12 bases between them. CDR3 amino acids: CASSKQGEKLFF. The CDR3 DNA reads as TGCGCCAGCAGCAAGCAAGGGGAGAAACTGTTTTTT.

V is TRBV6-5 and J is TRBJ1-6; no clear D gene. In germline, CDR1 is MNHEY, CDR2 SVGAGI. The V end was cut by 2 bases, the J end by 8 bases, with 13 bases between. CDR3 size: 15 residues. CDR3 loop: CASSYRQAWDSPLHF. The DNA for the CDR3 is TGTGCCAGCAGTTACCGCCAGGCTTGGGATTCACCCCTCCACTTT.